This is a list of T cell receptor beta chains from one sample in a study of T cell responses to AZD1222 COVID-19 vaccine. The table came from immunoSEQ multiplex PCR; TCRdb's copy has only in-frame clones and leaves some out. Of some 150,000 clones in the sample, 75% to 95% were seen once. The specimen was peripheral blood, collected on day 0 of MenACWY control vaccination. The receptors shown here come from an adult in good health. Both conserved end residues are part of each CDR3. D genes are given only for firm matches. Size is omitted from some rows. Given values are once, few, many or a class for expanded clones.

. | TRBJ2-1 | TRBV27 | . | TGTGCCAGCAGTTTAGGTTTTTACAATGAGCAGTTCTTC | CASSLGFYNEQFF
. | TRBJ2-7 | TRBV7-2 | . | TGTGCCAGCAGCTTAGGATCCCGGTCTTACGAGCAGTACTTC | CASSLGSRSYEQYF
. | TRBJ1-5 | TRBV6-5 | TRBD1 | TGTGCCAGCAGAACAGGGGGCGAGGCTCAGCCCCAGCATTTT | CASRTGGEAQPQHF
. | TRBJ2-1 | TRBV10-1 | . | TGCGCCAGCAGTTCAACCGATTACAATGAGCAGTTCTTC | CASSSTDYNEQFF
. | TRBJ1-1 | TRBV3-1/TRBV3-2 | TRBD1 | TGTGCCAGCAGCTACACAGGGGGCACTGAAGCTTTCTTT | CASSYTGGTEAFF
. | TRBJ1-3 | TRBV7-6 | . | TGTGCCAGCAGCTTAGCGGACGGGGACTCTGGAAACACCATATATTTT | CASSLADGDSGNTIYF
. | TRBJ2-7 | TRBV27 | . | TGTGCCAGCAGTTTCTACCCCTCCTACGAGCAGTACTTC | CASSFYPSYEQYF
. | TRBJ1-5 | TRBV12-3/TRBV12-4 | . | TGTGCCAGCAGTTTAGAGAGCAATCAGCCCCAGCATTTT | CASSLESNQPQHF
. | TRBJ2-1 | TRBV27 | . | TGTGCCAGCAGTTTAGTCCCAGTCGTGCCTTACAATGAGCAGTTCTTC | CASSLVPVVPYNEQFF
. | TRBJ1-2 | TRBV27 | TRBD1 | TGTGCCAGCAGTTCACCGGGACAGAGCTATGGCTACACCTTC | CASSSPGQSYGYTF
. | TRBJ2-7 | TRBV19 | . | TGTGCCAGTAGTGCATTTGGGCCCGGGATTGAGGAGCAGTACTTC | CASSAFGPGIEEQYF
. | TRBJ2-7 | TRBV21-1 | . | TGTGCCAGCAGCAAAATGGGCATTCCAGCGGGGGAGGGCGAGCAGTACTTC | CASSKMGIPAGEGEQYF
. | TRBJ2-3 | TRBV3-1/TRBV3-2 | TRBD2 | TGTGCCAGCAGCCAGACGGGACTAGCGGGCCACACAGATACGCAGTATTTT | CASSQTGLAGHTDTQYF
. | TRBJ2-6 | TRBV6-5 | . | TGTGCCAGCCAAGGTCCTGGGGCCAACGTCCTGACTTTC | CASQGPGANVLTF
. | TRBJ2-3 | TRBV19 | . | TGTGCCAGTAGTATAGACTCTCCCGCGGGGTTAGTAAAAGATACGCAGTATTTT | CASSIDSPAGLVKDTQYF
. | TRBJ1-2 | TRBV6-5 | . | TGTGTCAGCAGTGACTCAGGTGTCTATGGCTACACCTTC | CVSSDSGVYGYTF
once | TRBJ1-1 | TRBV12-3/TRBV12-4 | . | TGTGCCAGCAGGATAGGGGGGAACACTGAAGCTTTCTTT | CASRIGGNTEAFF
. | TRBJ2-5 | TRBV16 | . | TGTGCCAGCAGCCAGCTCGGAGCAGAGACCCAGTACTTC | CASSQLGAETQYF
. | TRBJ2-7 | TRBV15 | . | TGTGCCACCAGCAGAGGGGACACCTCCTACGAGCAGTACTTC | CATSRGDTSYEQYF
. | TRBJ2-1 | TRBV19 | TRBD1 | TGTGCCAGTAGTATAGTGGGACAGGGTAGCACTGAGCAGTTCTTC | CASSIVGQGSTEQFF
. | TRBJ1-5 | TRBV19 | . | TGTGCCAGTAGTATTGCGTCAGGGTTTAGCAATCAGCCCCAGCATTTT | CASSIASGFSNQPQHF
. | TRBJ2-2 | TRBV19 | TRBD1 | TGTGCCAGTAGTATAGTTGGACAGGGGAGTAACGGGGAGCTGTTTTTT | CASSIVGQGSNGELFF
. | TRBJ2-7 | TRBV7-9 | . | TGTGCCAGCAGCTTACGGCTTGGGTACGAGCAGTACTTC | CASSLRLGYEQYF
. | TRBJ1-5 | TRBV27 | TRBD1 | TGTGCCACCCGAGACGGGACAGGGGTTGGTCAGCCCCAGCATTTT | CATRDGTGVGQPQHF
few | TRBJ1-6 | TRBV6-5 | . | TGTGCCAGCAGTTCGCGGGATAGCTCCTATAATTCACCCCTCCACTTT | CASSSRDSSYNSPLHF
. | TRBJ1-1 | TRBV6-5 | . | TGTGCCAGCAGTTATCGGGACAACACTGAAGCTTTCTTT | CASSYRDNTEAFF
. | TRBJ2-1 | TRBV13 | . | TGTGCCAGCAGCTTAGGCCTTGAACTGGACTCTTACAATGAGCAGTTCTTC | CASSLGLELDSYNEQFF
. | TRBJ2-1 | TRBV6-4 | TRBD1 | TGTGCCAGCAGTGCCGGGACAGGGAGGAATGAGCAGTTCTTC | CASSAGTGRNEQFF
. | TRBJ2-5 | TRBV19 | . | TGTGCCACCCGAGCCCCCTCCAGCCAGACCCAGTACTTC | CATRAPSSQTQYF
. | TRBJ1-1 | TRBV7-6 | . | TGTGCCAGCAGCGGGAGGGGCGCGATTGGTGGAGCTTTCTTT | CASSGRGAIGGAFF
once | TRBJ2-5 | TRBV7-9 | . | TGTGCCAGCAGCTTAGCGCTAACGGGCCAAGAGACCCAGTACTTC | CASSLALTGQETQYF
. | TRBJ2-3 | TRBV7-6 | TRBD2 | TGTGCCAGCAGCCAAAGGGGACTAGTGGCAGATACGCAGTATTTT | CASSQRGLVADTQYF